The rows below give T cell receptor beta chains drawn from one sample of a study of T cell repertoires in cytomegalovirus infection. The antigens for these receptors are not known. TCRdb reanalysed the reads using MiXCR and keeps one entry per CDR3 protein. The sample shows 450,000 to 650,000 distinct CDR3 sequences, about 40% of them seen only once. The sequenced sample was cultured PBMCs, obtained from culture after CMV antigen stimulation. These receptor sequences come from a human donor in good health (CMV status not recorded). Some clones in this sample may be carry-over from other donors' samples. The CDR3 runs from the conserved cysteine through the conserved F or W. The order of the fields is D gene, clone size, J gene, V gene, CDR3 DNA, CDR3 protein. A D gene is named only where the DNA matches it firmly. A clone size is listed for some rows: how often the clone was seen (once, few, many), or a class if it is expanded.

>TRBD2|many|TRBJ2-7|TRBV7-2
TGTGCCAGCAGCTCCCAACTAGCGGGAGGGGACGAGCAGTACTTC
CASSSQLAGGDEQYF
>NA|many|TRBJ2-7|TRBV27
TGTGCCAGCAGGCTCGCCTCTGGTCCGAGCGAGCAGTACTTC
CASRLASGPSEQYF
>NA|few|TRBJ1-3|TRBV12-3/TRBV12-4
TGTGCCAGCAGTTTGCAGGGTAGAAACACCATATATTTT
CASSLQGRNTIYF
>TRBD2|NA|TRBJ2-5|TRBV6-2/TRBV6-3
TGTGCCAGCAGCCAACGACTAGCGGGAATAGGAGTGACCCAGTACTTC
CASSQRLAGIGVTQYF
>TRBD1|many|TRBJ1-2|TRBV7-9
TGTGCCAGCAGCTTGGACAGGGGTGGCTACACCTTC
CASSLDRGGYTF
>NA|many|TRBJ2-1|TRBV7-2
TGTGCCAGCAGCTTAGCGCGGGGTGAGCAGTTCTTC
CASSLARGEQFF
>TRBD1|many|TRBJ1-5|TRBV7-2
TGTGCCAGCAGCTTATACAGGGGGCAGGATCAGCCCCAGCATTTT
CASSLYRGQDQPQHF
>TRBD2|few|TRBJ2-3|TRBV7-2
TGTGCCAGCAACTTACTAGCGGGAGGGACAGATACGCAGTATTTT
CASNLLAGGTDTQYF
>NA|NA|TRBJ1-4|TRBV7-8
TGTGCCAGCAGCTTAGTAGTAGGGGGGGCACTGTTTTTT
CASSLVVGGALFF
>NA|NA|TRBJ1-5|TRBV28
TGTGCCAGCAGCTCAACAGGCGTGGGCAATCAGCCCCAGCATTTT
CASSSTGVGNQPQHF
>NA|NA|TRBJ2-1|TRBV29-1
TGCAGCGTTTACGGGACGCAGGACAATGAGCAGTTCTTC
CSVYGTQDNEQFF
>TRBD2|NA|TRBJ2-7|TRBV27
TGTGCCAGTGGGTTGAGAGCGGGAGGAACATACGAGCAGTACTTC
CASGLRAGGTYEQYF
>NA|many|TRBJ2-7|TRBV7-2
TGTGCCAGCAGCTTAGCAAGGGCCTACGAGCAGTACTTC
CASSLARAYEQYF
>TRBD1|NA|TRBJ1-5|TRBV6-2/TRBV6-3
TGTGCCAGCAGCAAGGGACAGATTAGCAATCAGCCCCAGCATTTT
CASSKGQISNQPQHF
>NA|NA|TRBJ2-2|TRBV7-2
TGTGCCAGCAGCTTAGGCATAGGTTCCGGGGAGCTGTTTTTT
CASSLGIGSGELFF
>NA|few|TRBJ2-5|TRBV7-2
TGTGCCAGCAGCCACCCCCCGGGACACACGTACTTC
CASSHPPGHTYF
>NA|NA|TRBJ1-4|TRBV19
TGTGCCAGTAGTACCTCCGTTTGGACGGCTGAAAAACTGTTTTTT
CASSTSVWTAEKLFF
>NA|NA|TRBJ2-5|TRBV7-9
TGTGCCAGTACAGGCACGCAAGAGACCCAGTACTTC
CASTGTQETQYF
>TRBD1|NA|TRBJ1-2|TRBV2
TGTGCCAGCAGTGCCCAAGGACAGGGGACCAGGCGAGGCTACACCTTC
CASSAQGQGTRRGYTF
>TRBD2|few|TRBJ2-3|TRBV14
TGTGCCAGCAGCCCTGTGACTAGCGGCTACACAGATACGCAGTATTTT
CASSPVTSGYTDTQYF
>NA|few|TRBJ1-5|TRBV7-2
TGTGCCAGCAGCTTAAGGGGGACGGAGCCCTGGCCCCAGCATTTT
CASSLRGTEPWPQHF
>TRBD1|NA|TRBJ1-3|TRBV7-6
TGTGCCAGCAGCCCGGGACAGGGGACGGGAAACACCATATATTTT
CASSPGQGTGNTIYF
>NA|NA|TRBJ2-7|TRBV10-2
TGCGCCAGCAGTGACAAGCGGCAGTACGAGCAGTACTTC
CASSDKRQYEQYF
>TRBD1|few|TRBJ2-1|TRBV11-3
TGTGCCAGCAGCTCAGGGGGAGCCCACGCCTACAATGAGCAGTTCTTC
CASSSGGAHAYNEQFF
>TRBD1|NA|TRBJ2-7|TRBV5-6
TGTGCCAGCAGCGAGAGACAGGGTTTCAACGAGCAGTACTTC
CASSERQGFNEQYF
>TRBD1|NA|TRBJ1-1|TRBV4-1
TGCGCCAGCAGCCAAGACTACAGGGGGAGTACTGAAGCTTTCTTT
CASSQDYRGSTEAFF
>TRBD2|NA|TRBJ2-2|TRBV7-2
TGTGCCAGCAGCTTAGTAAGGCTAGCGGGAACCGGGGAGCTGTTTTTT
CASSLVRLAGTGELFF
>NA|NA|TRBJ2-5|TRBV11-2
TGTGCCAGCAGCGAAGGACGGCGCCAAGAGACCCAGTACTTC
CASSEGRRQETQYF
>TRBD2|few|TRBJ2-7|TRBV7-2
TGTGCCAGCAGCGATCGGACTAGCGGGGGCTACGAGCAGTACTTC
CASSDRTSGGYEQYF
>NA|NA|TRBJ1-3|TRBV12-3/TRBV12-4
TGTGCCAGCAGTCCGGCCGCCTCTGGAAACACCATATATTTT
CASSPAASGNTIYF
>NA|few|TRBJ1-2|TRBV7-8
TGTGCCAGCAGCGACCCAAAAACCGGGCCTACCGCTCTCTATGGCTACACCTTC
CASSDPKTGPTALYGYTF
>TRBD2|NA|TRBJ2-3|TRBV4-2
TGTGCCAGCAGCCCGAACCCGGGACTAGCGGGGGGGCAAGATACGCAGTATTTT
CASSPNPGLAGGQDTQYF
>TRBD2|few|TRBJ2-5|TRBV7-9
TGTGCCAGCAGCCGAAGCGGGGGAGGTGAGACCCAGTACTTC
CASSRSGGGETQYF
>NA|NA|TRBJ2-6|TRBV7-2
TGTGCCAGCAGCTTAGATGCGGGCACCAACGTCCTGACTTTC
CASSLDAGTNVLTF
>TRBD1|NA|TRBJ1-2|TRBV19
TGTGCCAGTTCACCCCGGGACAGGGAACATGGCTACACCTTC
CASSPRDREHGYTF
>NA|many|TRBJ1-4|TRBV4-1
TGCGCCAGCAGCTCCCGCGCGACGGGTACTAATGAAAAACTGTTTTTT
CASSSRATGTNEKLFF
>NA|few|TRBJ1-1|TRBV6-1
TGTGCCAGCAGTGTAGGGAGGCACACTGAAGCTTTCTTT
CASSVGRHTEAFF
>TRBD2|few|TRBJ2-3|TRBV11-2
TGTGCCAGCAGCTTAGTAGTTAGCGGGACCTCTAGCACAGATACGCAGTATTTT
CASSLVVSGTSSTDTQYF